This entry lists 22 T cell receptor beta chains sequenced from one sample in a study of control samples from healthy donors and cancer patients. Only in-frame clones appear in the TCRdb table, and some are missing; sequencing was by immunoSEQ multiplex PCR. The sample contains under 80,000 clones, roughly 84% of which appear only once. Material for sequencing was blood. The source is a middle-aged man in good health.

The rearrangement joins TRBV7-3 to TRBJ1-2; a weak D match, TRBD1 (5 bases). The CDR3 extends over 13 amino acids. CDR1 is SGHTA, CDR2 FQGTGA, per germline. V was clipped by 5 bases and J by 8 bases, with 15 bases between them. CDR3 sequence reads: CASSRPGGAGYTF. DNA of the CDR3: TGTGCCAGCAGCCGTCCCGGCGGGGCAGGCTACACCTTC. Drawing the rest from reference TRBV7-3 and TRBJ1-2, the complete variable domain is GAGVSQTPSNKVTEKGKYVELRCDPISGHTALYWYRQSLGQGPEFLIYFQGTGAADDSGLPNDRFFAVRPEGSVSTLKIQRTERGDSAVYLCASSRPGGAGYTFGSGTRLTVV.

The V call is TRBV15, the J call TRBJ2-1; D may be TRBD2 (5 bases). Germline assignment: CDR1 LNHNV and CDR2 YYDKDF (reference sequence). Trimming cost V 1 base and J 12 bases, with 10 bases left between them. This CDR3 is built from 12 residues. The CDR3 DNA follows: TGTGCCACCAGCAGAGGGTGGGAGTCGCAGTTCTTC. Translation: CATSRGWESQFF.

The chain carries TRBV7-9 and TRBJ1-2, with TRBD1 matching 8 bases. V shed 3 bases, J shed 4 bases, and the junction held 7 bases outside the gene matches. Germline V gene data show CDR1 as SEHNR and CDR2 as FQNEAQ (reference sequence). There are 15 residues in the CDR3. The CDR3: CASSFPRGQGYGYTF. The DNA of the CDR3 is TGTGCCAGCAGCTTTCCCAGGGGGCAGGGCTATGGCTACACCTTC.

The count of this clone is one. The chain joins TRBV27 to TRBJ2-3; D not certain. The V gene lost 6 bases and the J gene lost 0 bases, with 19 bases spanning the gap. Germline CDR1 reads MNHEY; CDR2 reads SMNVEV (reference sequence). This CDR3 has 17 amino acids. The CDR3 region is CASRLRASPQSTDTQYF. The CDR3 DNA reads TGTGCCAGCAGATTAAGGGCGTCCCCTCAGAGCACAGATACGCAGTATTTT.

The V gene is TRBV4-2, the J gene TRBJ1-3; D not resolved. CDR3 length: 14 residues. V gave up 2 bases and J gave up 2 bases, with 7 bases separating them. Germline assignment: CDR1 LGHNA and CDR2 YNFKEQ. CDR3 nucleotides: TGTGCCAGCAGCCAACCCCTTACTGGAAACACCATATATTTT. Protein product: CASSQPLTGNTIYF.

This chain connects TRBV2 to TRBJ2-3, with 8 bases identical to TRBD2. Germline loops: CDR1 SNHLY, CDR2 FYNNEI. The V segment lost 5 bases and the J segment 3 bases; nucleotides outside the gene matches: 4. The CDR3 covers 14 residues. CDR3: CASSTSGRTDTQYF. The DNA of the CDR3 is TGTGCCAGCAGTACTAGCGGACGAACAGATACGCAGTATTTT.

The chain uses TRBV9 and TRBJ2-3; 8 bases map to TRBD2. Germline CDR1 is SGDLS and CDR2 is YYNGEE. The CDR3 runs to 15 residues. V trimming: 3 bases; J trimming: 8 bases; junction bases outside the gene matches: 11. CDR3 nucleotides: TGTGCCAGCAGCGCCCTCGATGGGACTAGTGGTACGCAGTATTTT. Its translation: CASSALDGTSGTQYF.

The J gene is TRBJ1-2, the V gene TRBV5-5; D is unclear. CDR1 and CDR2 (germline): SGHKS, YYEKEE (reference sequence). V lost 4 bases and J 8 bases, leaving 15 bases between the germline ends. The CDR3 extends over 13 amino acids. This chain's CDR3 is CASSPDLTLGYTF. The CDR3, as DNA: TGTGCCAGCAGCCCGGACCTCACGTTGGGCTACACCTTC.

V gene TRBV9 combines with J gene TRBJ2-1; 8 nucleotides line up with TRBD2. The CDR3 is made up of 20 amino acids. Germline CDR1 reads SGDLS; CDR2 reads YYNGEE. V shed 0 bases, J shed 2 bases, and the junction held 16 bases outside the gene matches. CDR3 DNA: TGTGCCAGCAGCGTAGCCCCTGCGGGGGGTGCTTCCTCCACCTACAATGAGCAGTTCTTC. Amino acid sequence: CASSVAPAGGASSTYNEQFF.

V gene TRBV7-6 combines with J gene TRBJ2-3; TRBD1 might be the D (5 bases). V gave up 5 bases and J gave up 2 bases, with 14 bases separating them. The CDR3 is made up of 15 amino acids. Germline V CDR1 and CDR2: SGHVS, FNYEAQ. The CDR3 here is CASSPQVTFTDTQYF. The CDR3 bases are TGTGCCAGCAGCCCACAGGTCACATTCACAGATACGCAGTATTTT.

This chain joins TRBV27 and TRBJ2-2; no clear D. Trimming took off 3 bases at V and 8 bases at J, with 10 bases between the two ends. The CDR3 length is 13 residues. CDR1 is MNHEY and CDR2 is SMNVEV in the germline V gene (reference sequence). The chain's CDR3 is CASSFGVGGELFF. CDR3 bases: TGTGCCAGCAGTTTTGGGGTCGGGGGGGAGCTGTTTTTT.

This clone was seen once. The chain combines TRBV11-3 with TRBJ2-7, with unresolved D. Germline assignment: CDR1 SGHNT and CDR2 YENEEA. There are 11 residues in the CDR3. V lost 5 bases to trimming and J lost 7 bases, with 9 bases between them. Here the CDR3 reads CASSRTLEQYF. In DNA, the CDR3 is TGTGCCAGCAGCCGCACCCTGGAGCAGTACTTC. Variable domain in full (rest from reference TRBV11-3 and TRBJ2-7): EAGVVQSPRYKIIEKKQPVAFWCNPISGHNTLYWYLQNLGQGPELLIRYENEEAVDDSQLPKDRFSAERLKGVDSTLKIQPAELGDSAVYLCASSRTLEQYFGPGTRLTVT.

This clone came up once. The chain couples TRBV7-6 to TRBJ2-1; 9 positions match TRBD2. The CDR3 consists of 16 residues. After removal of 1 base from V and 5 bases from J, the junction contained 6 bases not matched to a gene. The germline V gene encodes CDR1 SGHVS and CDR2 FNYEAQ. This chain's CDR3 is CASSLVSGSSHNEQFF. The CDR3 DNA is TGTGCCAGCAGCTTAGTTAGCGGGAGTAGCCACAATGAGCAGTTCTTC.

The J gene is TRBJ2-3, the V gene TRBV9; TRBD2 agrees at 7 bases. CDR3 size: 16 residues. CDR1 is SGDLS and CDR2 is YYNGEE in the germline V gene. V lost 4 bases to trimming and J lost 5 bases; unmatched junction nucleotides: 13. The CDR3 is CASSPLMGRELDTQYF. Written as DNA, the CDR3 is TGTGCCAGCAGCCCCTTAATGGGGCGGGAGTTAGATACGCAGTATTTT.

The V and J genes are TRBV19 and TRBJ1-2; 7 nucleotides align to TRBD1. Looked up from germline, CDR1 is LNHDA and CDR2 is SQIVND (reference sequence). J lost 4 bases, V lost 5 bases, and 10 bases had no gene match. This CDR3 comprises 15 residues. The CDR3 DNA follows: TGTGCCAGTAGTCGAATAGGGGACAGCCGCTATGGCTACACCTTC. As protein: CASSRIGDSRYGYTF.

The chain uses TRBV4-2 and TRBJ2-5; D is undetermined. This CDR3 comprises 15 residues. The germline CDR1 and CDR2 sequences are LGHNA and YNFKEQ. Trimming removed 0 bases from V and 5 bases from J, with 13 bases in between. Written as DNA, the CDR3 is TGTGCCAGCAGCCAAGATTATAGGAATTGGGAGACCCAGTACTTC. Encoded protein: CASSQDYRNWETQYF.

V is TRBV7-2 and J is TRBJ2-5; D possibly matches TRBD1 or TRBD2 (5 bases each). This CDR3 is 14 amino acids long. The germline gives CDR1 SGHTA, CDR2 FQGNSA. Deletions cut 6 bases from V and 5 bases from J, with 16 bases between. Here the CDR3 DNA reads TGTGCCAGCAGACGGAGAGGGACCGGGGAGACCCAGTACTTC. It encodes CASRRRGTGETQYF.

The chain has TRBV30 and TRBJ1-4; 7 bases are shared with TRBD1. The length of the CDR3 is 16 residues. Germline CDR1 GTSNPN, CDR2 SVGIG (reference sequence). J was trimmed by 5 bases and V by 0 bases; bases with no gene match: 9. CDR3 DNA sequence: TGTGCCTGGAGTGTATTTTCACAGGGGATAAATGAAAAACTGTTTTTT. As protein: CAWSVFSQGINEKLFF.

The chain is built from TRBV6-6 and TRBJ2-7; a weak D match, TRBD1 (6 bases). The CDR3 runs to 14 residues. V was shortened by 4 bases and J by 0 bases, with 10 bases between the two germline ends. The germline V gene encodes CDR1 MNHNY and CDR2 SVGAGI (reference sequence). The CDR3 loop is CASSSGASSYEQYF. For the CDR3, the DNA is TGTGCCAGCAGTTCAGGGGCCAGCTCCTACGAGCAGTACTTC.

This chain joins TRBV5-1 and TRBJ1-1; D might be TRBD1 (6 bases). Trimming removed 3 bases at V and 3 bases at J, with 12 bases between. CDR3 length equals 14 residues. Germline CDR1 reads SGHRS; CDR2 reads YFSETQ. CDR3 nucleotide sequence: TGCGCCAGCAGCTCTACAGGGTCTCACACTGAAGCTTTCTTT. Its translation is CASSSTGSHTEAFF.

The gene calls are TRBV24-1 and TRBJ1-5; D remains unclear. The ends were cut back, 3 bases at V and 0 bases at J, with 8 bases in the middle. Germline V gives CDR1 KGHDR, CDR2 SFDVKD. This CDR3 region has 15 residues. The CDR3 coding sequence is TGTGCCACCAGTGATCGGCAGTATAGCAATCAGCCCCAGCATTTT. Translation gives CATSDRQYSNQPQHF.

The chain recombines TRBV6-2 or TRBV6-3 with TRBJ2-2, with D perhaps matching TRBD1 (5 bases). This CDR3 comprises 18 residues. V shed 0 bases and J shed 1 base, with 15 bases lying between them. CDR1 MNHEY and CDR2 SVGEGT come from the germline V gene. In DNA form, the CDR3 reads TGTGCCAGCAGTTACTCGATCGCATCAGGGTTGAACACCGGGGAGCTGTTTTTT. It codes for CASSYSIASGLNTGELFF.